This TCR beta chain was profiled in a study of blood T cell repertoires in COVID-19. Overall study: Samples came from the United States, Italy and Spain, spanning acute and convalescent COVID-19.

Libraries were prepared by immunoSEQ multiplex PCR; TCRdb keeps only in-frame clonotypes and omits some of them. Of more than 200,000 clones in the sample, 75% to 90% were seen once. Recruited during active infection, patients (from Seattle) were subsequently followed longitudinally. The CDR3 spans 13 residues. From germline, CDR1 is WNHNN and CDR2 SYGVQD (reference sequence). V was shortened by 2 bases and J by 4 bases, with 8 bases between the two germline ends. The rearrangement joins TRBV10-1 to TRBJ1-2; D remains ambiguous. The source material was peripheral blood. The source of this sequence is a woman older than 75 with COVID-19, enrolled during active disease. The CDR3 bases are TGCGCCAGCAGTGAGGATCCCGGCTATGGCTACACCTTC. This gives the protein CASSEDPGYGYTF.